The rows below give T cell receptor beta chains drawn from one sample of a study of blood T cell repertoires in COVID-19. Clones were read by immunoSEQ multiplex PCR, and TCRdb kept only the in-frame ones, dropping some. The sample consists of 300,000 or so clones, more than 70% of them appearing once. The sample taken for sequencing was peripheral blood. The receptors come from a woman under 40 who had recovered from COVID-19. Each CDR3 is given with its conserved first and last residue. A D gene is named only where the DNA matches it firmly. Clone sizes are given selectively: once, few, many, or a class where the clone is expanded.

V gene	J gene	D gene	clone size	CDR3 protein	CDR3 DNA
TRBV28	TRBJ1-6	TRBD1	NA	CASSSETGDNSPLHF	TGTGCCAGCAGTTCGGAGACAGGGGATAATTCACCCCTCCACTTT
TRBV29-1	TRBJ1-1	NA	NA	CSALGTQNTEAFF	TGCAGCGCACTCGGGACACAGAACACTGAAGCTTTCTTT
TRBV28	TRBJ2-7	NA	NA	CASSYGSSYEQYF	TGTGCCAGCAGCTACGGGTCCTCCTACGAGCAGTACTTC
TRBV11-1	TRBJ2-7	TRBD2	NA	CASSLGSGGSYEQYF	TGTGCCAGCAGCTTAGGATCGGGGGGCTCCTACGAGCAGTACTTC
TRBV6-5	TRBJ1-6	TRBD1	NA	CASGSDRGLSPLHF	TGTGCCAGCGGTTCCGACAGGGGGCTTTCACCCCTCCACTTT
TRBV6-1	TRBJ2-7	NA	NA	CASSERAYEQYF	TGTGCCAGCAGTGAGAGAGCCTACGAGCAGTACTTC
TRBV11-1	TRBJ2-1	TRBD2	NA	CASSGLTSGGTNEQFF	TGTGCCAGCAGCGGTCTGACTAGCGGGGGGACCAATGAGCAGTTCTTC
TRBV24-1	TRBJ1-1	NA	many	CATSGRMNTEAFF	TGTGCCACCAGTGGGCGGATGAACACTGAAGCTTTCTTT
TRBV19	TRBJ1-6	NA	few	CASSSQARGPGGSSPLHF	TGTGCCAGTAGTTCTCAGGCCCGTGGGCCCGGAGGGAGTTCACCCCTCCACTTT
TRBV4-1	TRBJ1-3	NA	NA	CASSQVGGLTNTNRNTIYF	TGCGCCAGCAGCCAAGTAGGTGGGCTCACAAATACGAATCGAAACACCATATATTTT
TRBV24-1	TRBJ1-5	NA	NA	CATSDYRHDQPQHF	TGTGCCACCAGTGATTACAGGCATGATCAGCCCCAGCATTTT
TRBV5-4	TRBJ1-6	TRBD1	NA	CASSRDRDNSPLHF	TGTGCCAGCAGCCGGGACAGGGATAATTCACCCCTCCACTTT
TRBV28	TRBJ2-2	TRBD1	NA	CASSSYRGLTGELFF	TGTGCCAGCAGTTCCTACAGGGGGTTAACCGGGGAGCTGTTTTTT
TRBV7-2	TRBJ2-1	TRBD2	NA	CASSLAPRLAGLDEQFF	TGTGCCAGCAGCTTAGCCCCTCGACTAGCGGGCCTCGATGAGCAGTTCTTC
TRBV10-2	TRBJ2-1	NA	NA	CASRGQGPLSSSYNEQFF	TGCGCCAGCAGAGGGCAGGGGCCCCTCTCGTCTTCCTACAATGAGCAGTTCTTC